These T cell receptor beta chains were read from a single sample in a study of OX40 agonist ivuxolimab in advanced cancers. Using immunoSEQ multiplex PCR, the repertoire was profiled, and TCRdb retains in-frame clones only, with some absent. Of 16,000 or so clones in the sample, about 88% were seen once. The material was CD4+ or CD8+ T cells sorted from blood, obtained in a trial of the OX40 agonist ivuxolimab. These receptors originate from an adult with an advanced solid tumor such as melanoma, head and neck, liver or kidney cancer. CDR3s include the opening cysteine and the closing phenylalanine or tryptophan. D genes are given only for firm matches. Expanded clones are given a class, and other clones once, few, many or no size at all.

j_gene | abundance | d_gene | v_gene | CDR3nt | CDR3aa
TRBJ1-1 | . | . | TRBV2 | TGTGCCAGCAGGATGAACACTGAAGCTTTCTTT | CASRMNTEAFF
TRBJ1-1 | . | . | TRBV19 | TGTGCCAGTAGTCGTCCCCGGGGGAATACTGAAGCTTTCTTT | CASSRPRGNTEAFF
TRBJ2-1 | . | TRBD2 | TRBV4-1 | TGCGCCAGCAGCCAAGGTAGAATAGCGGGAGGGCTGAACAATGAGCAGTTCTTC | CASSQGRIAGGLNNEQFF
TRBJ2-1 | . | TRBD2 | TRBV7-8 | TGTGCCAGCAGCCCATTAACTAGCGCCAGAGGAGACAATGAGCAGTTCTTC | CASSPLTSARGDNEQFF
TRBJ2-5 | . | . | TRBV2 | TGTGCCAGCAGTGAATTGGAGTGGGAAGAGACCCAGTACTTC | CASSELEWEETQYF
TRBJ1-1 | . | . | TRBV4-3 | TGCGCCAGCAGCCAAGCTAGGGTGAACACTGAAGCTTTCTTT | CASSQARVNTEAFF
TRBJ2-3 | . | . | TRBV28 | TGTGCCAGCAGTTTACCTGACCCATGGGGGCAGTATTTT | CASSLPDPWGQYF
TRBJ2-5 | . | TRBD2 | TRBV4-1 | TGCGCCAGCAGCCAAGGCCGGACTAGCGGAAAAGAGACCCAGTACTTC | CASSQGRTSGKETQYF
TRBJ1-2 | . | . | TRBV28 | TGTGCCAGCAGTTTATTTGGCAGTAGTACTAACTATGGCTACACCTTC | CASSLFGSSTNYGYTF
TRBJ2-7 | once | . | TRBV5-4 | TGTGCCAGCAGCCCGGGGCGGTCGGACTACGAGCAGTACTTC | CASSPGRSDYEQYF
TRBJ2-7 | . | TRBD1 | TRBV6-5 | TGTGCCAGCAGTTACTCACAGGGGATCGAGCAGTACTTC | CASSYSQGIEQYF
TRBJ2-2 | . | TRBD2 | TRBV4-3 | TGCGCCAGCAGCCAATCCGGGACTAGCGGTCGTACCGGGGAGCTGTTTTTT | CASSQSGTSGRTGELFF
TRBJ2-7 | . | TRBD1 | TRBV4-1 | TGCGCCAGCAGCCAAGATCGGGACAGGGGCGACTACGAGCAGTACTTC | CASSQDRDRGDYEQYF
TRBJ2-7 | . | . | TRBV11-1 | TGTGCCAGCAGCGTAGATGCGGTCTACGAGCAGTACTTC | CASSVDAVYEQYF
TRBJ2-5 | . | TRBD1 | TRBV19 | TGTGCCAGTAGATTACAGGGGCAAGAGACCCAGTACTTC | CASRLQGQETQYF
TRBJ1-1 | few | . | TRBV21-1 | TGTGCCAGCAGCAAAGACCCAGGGAACACTGAAGCTTTCTTT | CASSKDPGNTEAFF
TRBJ1-1 | few | . | TRBV6-5 | TGTGCCAGCAGACACCGGAGGTCTGAAGCTTTCTTT | CASRHRRSEAFF
TRBJ1-2 | . | . | TRBV28 | TGTGCCAGCAGTTTTTCTGGGAACTATGGCTACACCTTC | CASSFSGNYGYTF
TRBJ2-3 | . | TRBD2 | TRBV7-2 | TGTGCCAGCAGCTTAGCGTTGGGCGGGAGGGCCGAAGATACGCAGTATTTT | CASSLALGGRAEDTQYF
TRBJ2-2 | . | . | TRBV28 | TGTGCCAGCAGTCCCACAGGGTACAACACCGGGGAGCTGTTTTTT | CASSPTGYNTGELFF
TRBJ2-7 | . | TRBD1 | TRBV7-9 | TGTGCCAGCAGAGCTGGGACAGACGATCTTCACTACGAGCAGTACTTC | CASRAGTDDLHYEQYF
TRBJ2-1 | . | . | TRBV2 | TGTGCCAGCAGGGGGTGGAATGAGCAGTTCTTC | CASRGWNEQFF
TRBJ2-5 | once | TRBD2 | TRBV7-2 | TGTGCCAGCAGACTTGCGGGAGCGGAGACCCAGTACTTC | CASRLAGAETQYF